Listed below are T cell receptor beta chains from one sample, sequenced in a study of blood T cell repertoires in COVID-19. The protocol was immunoSEQ multiplex PCR, while the TCRdb copy is restricted to in-frame clones and leaves out a portion. This table has a few hundred thousand clones, around nine tenths appearing once. Sequencing was performed on peripheral blood. The receptors stem from a woman aged 25 to 45 with COVID-19, enrolled during active disease. The CDR3 runs from the conserved cysteine through the conserved F or W. A D gene is named only where the DNA matches it firmly. Rows give clone size only sometimes, using once, few, many, or a class for an expanded clone.

V	size	D	J	CDR3	DNA
TRBV3-1/TRBV3-2	-	-	TRBJ1-5	CASSQDPRGGRPQHF	TGTGCCAGCAGCCAAGATCCCAGGGGAGGGCGGCCCCAGCATTTT
TRBV19	-	-	TRBJ1-4	CASRPGLKSEKLFF	TGTGCCAGTAGACCGGGACTGAAGAGTGAAAAACTGTTTTTT
TRBV4-1	-	TRBD2	TRBJ2-1	CASSKPAGGPYNEQFF	TGCGCCAGCAGCAAACCAGCGGGGGGGCCCTACAATGAGCAGTTCTTC
TRBV7-3	-	-	TRBJ1-6	CASSKQSSGSPLHF	TGTGCCAGCAGCAAACAGTCGTCCGGATCACCCCTCCACTTT
TRBV19	-	TRBD1	TRBJ2-7	CASSSFGTGYEQYF	TGTGCCAGTAGTAGTTTCGGGACAGGATACGAGCAGTACTTC
TRBV4-1	once	-	TRBJ1-5	CASSQVQGKQPQHF	TGCGCCAGCAGCCAAGTTCAGGGAAAGCAGCCCCAGCATTTT
TRBV11-2	-	TRBD2	TRBJ2-7	CASSLNGLAGGVEQYF	TGTGCCAGCAGCTTAAACGGACTAGCGGGGGGGGTTGAGCAGTACTTC
TRBV6-5	-	TRBD1	TRBJ1-6	CASSTGTVTYSPLHF	TGTGCCAGCAGTACGGGGACAGTCACCTATTCACCCCTCCACTTT
TRBV18	-	-	TRBJ1-4	CASRGQTGGKLFF	TGTGCCAGCCGAGGACAGACCGGTGGGAAACTGTTTTTT
TRBV2	-	-	TRBJ2-1	CASSPRQEQFF	TGTGCCAGCAGCCCACGACAGGAGCAGTTCTTC
TRBV9	-	-	TRBJ2-6	CASSVNYGTSGANVLTF	TGTGCCAGCAGCGTGAACTATGGGACTTCGGGGGCCAACGTCCTGACTTTC
TRBV2	-	TRBD1	TRBJ1-2	CASSATTGNYGYTF	TGTGCCAGCAGTGCGACGACAGGGAACTATGGCTACACCTTC
TRBV11-3	-	-	TRBJ2-2	CASSLRGRGELFF	TGTGCCAGCAGCCTGCGGGGGCGCGGGGAGCTGTTTTTT
TRBV6-5	-	-	TRBJ1-2	CASSLREAPRGGYTF	TGTGCCAGCAGTTTACGAGAAGCCCCTAGGGGTGGCTACACCTTC
TRBV6-6	-	TRBD2	TRBJ2-5	CASRMGGGETQYF	TGTGCCAGCAGGATGGGGGGGGGAGAGACCCAGTACTTC
TRBV9	-	TRBD1	TRBJ1-2	CASSSRQGPYGYTF	TGTGCCAGCAGCTCCCGACAGGGGCCCTATGGCTACACCTTC
TRBV7-2	-	TRBD2	TRBJ2-7	CASSLPAGPTYEQYF	TGTGCCAGCAGCCTACCAGCGGGGCCTACCTACGAGCAGTACTTC
TRBV10-3	-	TRBD1	TRBJ2-3	CAISERDRASDTQYF	TGTGCCATCAGTGAGCGGGACAGGGCTTCAGATACGCAGTATTTT
TRBV6-2/TRBV6-3	few	TRBD2	TRBJ2-5	CASSPGGETQYF	TGTGCCAGCAGCCCGGGGGGAGAGACCCAGTACTTC
TRBV29-1	once	TRBD1	TRBJ1-6	CSVDRVAQSSYNSPLHF	TGCAGCGTAGACAGGGTGGCTCAAAGCTCCTATAATTCACCCCTCCACTTT
TRBV24-1	-	TRBD1	TRBJ1-4	CATSSGQVNEKLFF	TGTGCCACCAGTTCCGGACAGGTTAATGAAAAACTGTTTTTT
TRBV7-6	-	-	TRBJ2-3	CASSLGQSTDTQYF	TGTGCCAGCAGCTTAGGGCAGAGCACAGATACGCAGTATTTT
TRBV27	-	-	TRBJ1-6	CASSYDGSSYNSPLHF	TGTGCCAGCAGTTACGACGGGAGCTCCTATAATTCACCCCTCCACTTT
TRBV6-5	-	TRBD1	TRBJ1-2	CASSTGTGIVGYTF	TGTGCCAGCTCTACCGGGACAGGGATCGTCGGCTACACCTTC
TRBV2	-	TRBD2	TRBJ2-3	CASGRGRGTSGGYTQYF	TGTGCCAGCGGCCGAGGGAGAGGGACTAGCGGGGGGTATACGCAGTATTTT
TRBV25-1	-	TRBD1	TRBJ2-5	CASIGTGGWETQYF	TGTGCCAGCATCGGGACAGGGGGCTGGGAGACCCAGTACTTC
TRBV10-3	once	TRBD1	TRBJ1-4	CAISDPGQGGAGKLFF	TGTGCCATCAGTGATCCGGGACAGGGTGGGGCGGGAAAACTGTTTTTT
TRBV6-5	-	TRBD1	TRBJ1-1	CAGETGEAHTEAFF	TGTGCCGGTGAGACAGGGGAGGCGCACACTGAAGCTTTCTTT
TRBV2	-	TRBD1	TRBJ1-2	CASSRGQVADGYTF	TGTGCCAGCAGCAGGGGACAGGTCGCGGATGGCTACACCTTC
TRBV27	-	TRBD1	TRBJ2-3	CASIKQGGTDTQYF	TGTGCCAGCATTAAACAGGGGGGCACAGATACGCAGTATTTT
TRBV7-9	-	TRBD2	TRBJ2-3	CASTLGGGGSTDTQYF	TGTGCCAGCACCCTGGGGGGGGGAGGTAGCACAGATACGCAGTATTTT
TRBV6-7	-	-	TRBJ2-7	CASLTGFGYEQYF	TGTGCCAGCCTAACAGGGTTTGGGTACGAGCAGTACTTC
TRBV6-5	once	-	TRBJ1-2	CASSETSTNYGYTF	TGTGCCAGCAGCGAGACAAGTACTAACTATGGCTACACCTTC
TRBV6-1	-	-	TRBJ1-5	CASREDFLDQPQHF	TGTGCCAGCAGGGAAGACTTCCTTGATCAGCCCCAGCATTTT
TRBV3-1/TRBV3-2	-	-	TRBJ2-2	CASSQAPGGASRTGELFF	TGTGCCAGCAGCCAAGCTCCTGGCGGGGCCTCGAGGACCGGGGAGCTGTTTTTT
TRBV6-6	-	TRBD2	TRBJ2-1	CASSPGLAGGYNEQFF	TGTGCCAGCAGCCCGGGACTAGCGGGGGGGTACAATGAGCAGTTCTTC
TRBV5-6	-	TRBD1	TRBJ1-3	CASSLAGQAIGNTIYF	TGTGCCAGCAGCTTGGCCGGACAGGCTATCGGAAACACCATATATTTT
TRBV19	-	-	TRBJ2-1	CASSWQDNEQFF	TGTGCCAGTAGTTGGCAGGACAATGAGCAGTTCTTC
TRBV4-2	once	TRBD1	TRBJ1-1	CASSQDAGTGMFYTEAFF	TGTGCCAGCAGCCAAGATGCGGGGACAGGGATGTTTTACACTGAAGCTTTCTTT
TRBV19	-	-	TRBJ1-2	CASSIGRGYGYTF	TGTGCCAGTAGTATCGGCAGGGGCTATGGCTACACCTTC
TRBV3-1/TRBV3-2	-	TRBD2	TRBJ2-7	CASSQERLPAGDIKGFEQYF	TGTGCCAGCAGCCAAGAACGTCTTCCAGCGGGGGACATTAAAGGGTTCGAGCAGTACTTC
TRBV30	-	-	TRBJ1-1	CAWRAGGLTEAFF	TGTGCCTGGAGGGCGGGGGGCTTGACTGAAGCTTTCTTT
TRBV23-1	few	TRBD1	TRBJ1-5	CASSHDRGYQPQHF	TGCGCCAGCAGTCACGACAGGGGGTATCAGCCCCAGCATTTT
TRBV6-5	few	-	TRBJ1-5	CASSYGGLGSNQPQHF	TGTGCCAGCAGTTACGGGGGCCTGGGGAGCAATCAGCCCCAGCATTTT
TRBV27	-	TRBD1	TRBJ1-2	CASSFLGTEFDGYTF	TGTGCCAGCAGTTTTCTCGGGACAGAATTTGATGGCTACACCTTC
TRBV5-1	-	-	TRBJ2-1	CASSSRGYNEQFF	TGCGCCAGCAGCTCAAGGGGGTACAATGAGCAGTTCTTC
TRBV13	-	TRBD2	TRBJ2-3	CASSVKRGGVKDTQYF	TGTGCCAGCAGCGTAAAGCGGGGGGGCGTGAAAGATACGCAGTATTTT
TRBV7-9	-	TRBD1	TRBJ2-5	CASRYRGPETQYF	TGTGCCAGCAGGTACAGGGGGCCGGAGACCCAGTACTTC
TRBV2	-	-	TRBJ1-1	CASSAQGSGYTEAFF	TGTGCCAGCAGTGCTCAGGGGTCAGGGTACACTGAAGCTTTCTTT
TRBV24-1	-	-	TRBJ2-6	CATSDSGVGGANVLTF	TGTGCCACCAGTGACTCAGGGGTCGGTGGGGCCAACGTCCTGACTTTC
TRBV29-1	-	-	TRBJ1-2	CSVGDTANYGYTF	TGCAGCGTTGGGGACACTGCTAACTATGGCTACACCTTC
TRBV4-2	-	TRBD1	TRBJ2-3	CASSQGYRGSADTQYF	TGTGCCAGCAGCCAAGGCTACAGGGGTTCCGCAGATACGCAGTATTTT
TRBV18	-	-	TRBJ1-2	CASSPPASPGGYTF	TGTGCCAGCTCACCACCGGCTTCCCCAGGAGGCTACACCTTC